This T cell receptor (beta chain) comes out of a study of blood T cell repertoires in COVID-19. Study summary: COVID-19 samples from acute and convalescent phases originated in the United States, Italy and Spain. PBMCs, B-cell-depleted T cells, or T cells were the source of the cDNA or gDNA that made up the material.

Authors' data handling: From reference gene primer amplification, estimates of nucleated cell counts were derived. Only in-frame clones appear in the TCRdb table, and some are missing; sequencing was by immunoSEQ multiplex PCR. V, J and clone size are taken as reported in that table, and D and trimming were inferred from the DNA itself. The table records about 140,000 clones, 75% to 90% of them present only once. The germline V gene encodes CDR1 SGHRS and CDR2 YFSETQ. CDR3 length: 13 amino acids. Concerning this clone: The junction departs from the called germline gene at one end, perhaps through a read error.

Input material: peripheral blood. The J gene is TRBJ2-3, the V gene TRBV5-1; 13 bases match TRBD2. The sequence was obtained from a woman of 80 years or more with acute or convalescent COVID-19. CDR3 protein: CASSLTWTSGSVF. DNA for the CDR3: TGCGCCAGCAGCTTGACTTGGACTAGCGGGAGTGTTTTT. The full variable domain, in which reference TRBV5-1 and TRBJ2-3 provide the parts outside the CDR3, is KAGVTQTPRYLIKTRGQQVTLSCSPISGHRSVSWYQQTPGQGLQFLFEYFSETQRNKGNFPGRFSGRQFSNSRSEMNVSTLELGDSALYLCASSLTWTSGSVFGPGTRLTVL.